The clone carrying this TCR beta chain was counted only a few times. This sample is part of a study of blood T cell repertoires in COVID-19. Study information: Researchers got acute and convalescent COVID-19 samples from the United States, Italy and Spain. T cells, B-cell-depleted T cells, or PBMCs provided the cDNA or gDNA that served as material.

The protocol was immunoSEQ multiplex PCR, while the TCRdb copy is restricted to in-frame clones and leaves out a portion. This sample has 160,000 or so clones, with over 70% found just once. Trimming removed 4 bases at V and 4 bases at J, with 10 bases between. Germline values: CDR1 MNHEY, CDR2 SMNVEV (reference sequence). CDR3 length: 13 amino acids. Those enrolled, adults aged about 18 to 89 years, came from some 25 US areas. The receptor was derived from a woman aged 35 to 49 with acute COVID-19. V gene TRBV27 combines with J gene TRBJ1-2; D gene ambiguous. The specimen sequenced was PBMCs or T cells enriched from blood (not recorded which). CDR3 sequence reads: CASSSNSLYGYTF. The CDR3 region has the DNA TGTGCCAGCAGTTCGAACAGCCTCTATGGCTACACCTTC.